A selection of T cell receptor beta chains follows, all from one sample in a study of T-cell reconstitution after alpha-beta-depleted transplantation in children. One entry per CDR3 protein, called by TCRdb with MiXCR from the PCR reads. This table has 250,000 to 400,000 distinct CDR3 sequences, about a quarter appearing once. The specimen comprised PBMCs, mostly from graft donor cells, sampled 180 days after TCRalphabeta/CD19-depleted stem cell transplant. These receptors were taken from a male patient younger than 18 who had a stem cell transplant for acute lymphoblastic leukemia, so the T cells may come from the graft donor. The CDR3 runs from the conserved cysteine through the conserved F or W. Rows may omit the clone size; those that give it use once, few, many or a size class.

TRBV27	NA	TRBJ2-7	CASSPYARDAAYEQYF
TRBV7-9	NA	TRBJ2-1	CASSILSGSTYNEQFF
TRBV18	NA	TRBJ2-3	CATSTAGADTQYF
TRBV5-1	few	TRBJ2-1	CASQPRGRSSYNEQFF
TRBV3-1	NA	TRBJ2-1	CASSTRTSGSNEQFF
TRBV15	NA	TRBJ2-2	CATSRDNQPVGGELFF
TRBV6-1	NA	TRBJ1-2	CASSERRTYGYTF
TRBV6-5	NA	TRBJ2-7	CASSYGQGFAYEQYF
TRBV7-9	few	TRBJ2-7	CASSFHWDEQYF
TRBV27	few	TRBJ2-2	CASSLYGELFF
TRBV5-6	NA	TRBJ2-7	CASSSTPTGVVDEQYF
TRBV12-3/TRBV12-4	few	TRBJ2-4	CASSASSLVFTKNIQYF
TRBV18	few	TRBJ2-7	CASSQGSGTYEQYF
TRBV4-2	NA	TRBJ2-6	CASSPGLSGANVLTF
TRBV6-5	NA	TRBJ2-4	CASSHRDSVSNIQYF
TRBV18	few	TRBJ2-3	CASSPMDTQYF
TRBV12-3/TRBV12-4	NA	TRBJ1-2	CASFSGPLGYGYTF
TRBV27	NA	TRBJ2-7	CASGPGTGRGYEQYF
TRBV5-1	NA	TRBJ2-7	CASSFSEEQYF
TRBV7-2	few	TRBJ1-5	CASSPSWRHNQPQHF